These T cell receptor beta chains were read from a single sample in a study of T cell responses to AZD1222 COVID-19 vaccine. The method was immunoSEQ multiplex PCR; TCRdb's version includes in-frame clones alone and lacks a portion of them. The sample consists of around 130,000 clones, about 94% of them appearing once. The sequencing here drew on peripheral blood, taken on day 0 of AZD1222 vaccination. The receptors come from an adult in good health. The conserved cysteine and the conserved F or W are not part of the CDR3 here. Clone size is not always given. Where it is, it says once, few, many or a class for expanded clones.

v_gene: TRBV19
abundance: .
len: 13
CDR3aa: ASTAFWTGENGYT

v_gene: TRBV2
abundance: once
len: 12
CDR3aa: ASKLRGGNEKLF

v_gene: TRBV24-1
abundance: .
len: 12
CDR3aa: ATSAAGKVDTQY

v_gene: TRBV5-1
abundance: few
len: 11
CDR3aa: ASSSGVGEKLF

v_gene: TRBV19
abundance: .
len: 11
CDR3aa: ASSQTRGGELF

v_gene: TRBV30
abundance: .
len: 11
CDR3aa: AWRENSNQPQH

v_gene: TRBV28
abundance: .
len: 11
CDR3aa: ASETGYPGGYT

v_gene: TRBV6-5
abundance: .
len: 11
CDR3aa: ASSYPTNTEAF

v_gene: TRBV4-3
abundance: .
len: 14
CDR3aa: ASSHEPWDRVHEQY

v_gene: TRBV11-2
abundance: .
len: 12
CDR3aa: ASRTRGSTGELF

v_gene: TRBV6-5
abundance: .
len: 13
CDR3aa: ASTERGVVNYGYT

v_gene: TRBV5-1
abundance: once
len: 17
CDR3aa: ASSPAVTIDSGRPYEQY

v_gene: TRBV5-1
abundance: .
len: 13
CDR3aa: ASSPMGGHNSPLH

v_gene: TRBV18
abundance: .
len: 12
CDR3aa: ASSPSGPPAYRY

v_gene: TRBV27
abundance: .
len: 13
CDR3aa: ASSARGGLNNEQF

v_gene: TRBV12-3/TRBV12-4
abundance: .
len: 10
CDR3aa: ASSLHYNEQF

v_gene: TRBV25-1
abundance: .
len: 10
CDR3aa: ASSRGSTIQY

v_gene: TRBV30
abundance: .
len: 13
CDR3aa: AFHPRRGKSYEQY

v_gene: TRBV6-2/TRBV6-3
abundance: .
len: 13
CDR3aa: ASSYVRGSGNTIY

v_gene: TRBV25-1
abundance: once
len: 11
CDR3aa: ASSERALWGYT

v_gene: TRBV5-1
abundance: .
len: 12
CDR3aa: ASSLETGQNEQY

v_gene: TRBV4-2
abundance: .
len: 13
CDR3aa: ASSRPQGLDTEAF

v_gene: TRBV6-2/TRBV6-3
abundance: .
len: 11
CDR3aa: ASSAGGGETQY

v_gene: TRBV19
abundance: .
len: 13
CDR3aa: ASSMGPNRQETQY

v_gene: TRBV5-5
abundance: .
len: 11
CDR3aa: ASSWSESTEAF

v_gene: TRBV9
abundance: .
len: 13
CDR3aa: ASSVEGLAGDEQY

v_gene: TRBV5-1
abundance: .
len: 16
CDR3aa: ASSLALPTSGTTGELF

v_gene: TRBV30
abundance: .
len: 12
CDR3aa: ACIKGAAGNTIY

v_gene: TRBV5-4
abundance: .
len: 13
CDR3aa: ASSPTSGRVGEQY

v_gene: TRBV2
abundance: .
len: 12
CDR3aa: ASTLAATRGTQY

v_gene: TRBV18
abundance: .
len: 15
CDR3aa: ASSTGLAGVLGNEQF

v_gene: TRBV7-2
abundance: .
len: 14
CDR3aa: ASSLVGVAVSYEQY

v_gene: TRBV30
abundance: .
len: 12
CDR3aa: AWSGLGSGLEQY

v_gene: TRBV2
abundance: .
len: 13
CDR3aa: ASSDVGSMNTEAF

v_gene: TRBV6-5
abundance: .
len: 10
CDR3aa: ASRNGRSEQY

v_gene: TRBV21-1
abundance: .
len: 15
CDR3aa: ASSKSEGPATNEKLF

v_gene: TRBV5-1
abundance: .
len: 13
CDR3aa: ASSLGGTVFYGYT

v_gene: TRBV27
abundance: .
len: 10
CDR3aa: ASSPGPREAF

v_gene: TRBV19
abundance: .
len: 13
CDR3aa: ASSSPGVMRTEAF

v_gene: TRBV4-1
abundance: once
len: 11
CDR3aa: ASSQTANSPLH

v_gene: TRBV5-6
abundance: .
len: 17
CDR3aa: ASSFSWGWMDRSGNTIY

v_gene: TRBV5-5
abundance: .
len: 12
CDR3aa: ASSSAGGTQPQH

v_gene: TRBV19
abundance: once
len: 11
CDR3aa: ASQDRGVYGYT

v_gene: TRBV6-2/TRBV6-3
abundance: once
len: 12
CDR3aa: ASSYAGTYNEQF